This TCR beta chain emerged from a study of beta chain features in type 1 diabetes. At the level of the study: Investigators examined 85 million to 110 million sorted cells across all samples. Study-level findings and limits: Shorter TCRB CDR3s, moderately but significantly so, marked every one of the four CD4+ subsets in Type 1 diabetes patients.

A note on this clone: Antigen unknown.

Reverse transcription of all isolated RNA meant that expressed TCRB transcripts were sequenced. The method was immunoSEQ multiplex PCR; TCRdb's version includes in-frame clones alone and lacks a portion of them. Of 25,000 to 30,000 clones in the sample, around 60% were seen once. The CDR3 covers 17 residues. V was clipped by 3 bases and J by 4 bases; unmatched bases: 13. Germline lookup yields CDR1 SGDLS and CDR2 YYNGEE. The sample consisted of Tregs from blood. This TCR came from a woman in her thirties with type 1 diabetes. The chain has TRBV9 and TRBJ2-1; 7 bases fit TRBD2. The CDR3, as DNA: TGTGCCAGCAGCGCCGGGCGGGGGAGGAACACTTACAATGAGCAGTTCTTC. This gives the protein CASSAGRGRNTYNEQFF. Looking up the rest from reference TRBV9 and TRBJ2-1 gives the full variable domain: DSGVTQTPKHLITATGQRVTLRCSPRSGDLSVYWYQQSLDQGLQFLIQYYNGEERAKGNILERFSAQQFPDLHSELNLSSLELGDSALYFCASSAGRGRNTYNEQFFGPGTRLTVL.